The source of this TCR beta chain is a study of T cell repertoires in cytomegalovirus infection (dated by TCRdb to between 2019 and 2020). Turning to the overall study: Donor HLA type was relevant to the analysis, because carriage of CMV infection together with the matching HLA type was indicated by public TCR beta signatures.

Reading the germline V gene gives CDR1 SGHVT and CDR2 SQSDAQ. Clipping removes 3 bases from V and 2 bases from J, with 11 as the unmatched junction base count. The CDR3 holds 18 amino acids from the cysteine to the phenylalanine. The entry retains the CDR3 DNA only, 54 bases that are in frame from base 1. Beyond this particular receptor, the publication reports: The ex vivo response was dominated by HLA-C-restricted CMV-specific TCR beta clonotypes, which also provided the single most frequent clonotype in two of eight donors. In both this cohort and an independent cohort of some 380 donors, the cumulative frequency of public TCR beta family members distinguished carriers of CMV infection plus the relevant HLA type.

The sample was run on an Illumina HiSeq 1500. Using fastp at Q25 and MiXCR, TCRdb reprocessed the public reads and kept productive beta chains. Merged by CDR3 protein, the rows form single entries marked with the most common genes and DNA. Here the sample has roughly 300,000 distinct CDR3 sequences; around 9.5% occur a single time. The top ten constitute 3.5% to 4.5% of the sample. This clonotype has more than one count but fewer than ten. Its target antigen remains unknown. Base qualities are not provided; no much larger clone lies one nucleotide away. The rearranged segments are TRBV7-4 and TRBJ2-3, with TRBD2 matching 10 junction bases. This sequence originates from a human donor in good health (CMV status not recorded). Some clones in this sample may be carry-over from other donors' samples. Specimen: PBMCs. The bases are TGTGCCAGCAGCTTTGGGACCGGGACTAGCGAACTCACAGATACGCAGTATTTT. This yields the protein CASSFGTGTSELTDTQYF.